This TCR beta chain was retrieved from a study of T cells in Graves' hyperthyroidism and ophthalmopathy. Amplification of TCR beta CDR3 regions was performed using RNA transcripts as template. The study used the HTBI primer set for a first-round RT-PCR of the TCR CDR3. One entry per CDR3 protein, called by TCRdb with MiXCR from the multiplex PCR reads. The table includes about 760,000 distinct CDR3 sequences, 30% to 40% detected once. Many counts were recorded for this clonotype. One junction end disagrees with the germline gene, perhaps due to a read error. Per the germline V gene, CDR1 is MGHDK and CDR2 is SYGVNS. The CDR3 consists of 11 residues.

V and J are TRBV25-1 and TRBJ1-2; D remains unclear. Sequenced sample: blood. This receptor was identified in a woman aged 40 to 55 with Graves' hyperthyroidism. DNA of the CDR3: TGTGCCAGCAGTGAATTCGGCGTCATACGCTTC. This gives the protein CASSEFGVIRF.